The 6 T cell receptor beta chains below come from one sample, sequenced in a study of tumor and adjacent non-tumor tissue in lung cancer. TCRbeta libraries were built with three rounds of nested PCR, modified from ARM-PCR. TCRdb fed the multiplex PCR reads into MiXCR, producing one record per CDR3 protein. The sample lists around 210,000 distinct CDR3 sequences; 71% were seen once. This sample's RNA came from whole unsorted tissue. The sequenced sample consisted of lung tumor tissue. These receptors all stem from a man aged 55-75 years with non-small cell lung cancer.

A note on this clonotype: One base away lies a much larger clone, so this may be a sequencing read error. This sequence joins TRBV4-2 and TRBJ2-7; D is perhaps TRBD1 or TRBD2 (6 bases each). In germline, CDR1 is LGHNA, CDR2 YNFKEQ. CDR3 size: 15 residues. The CDR3 is CASSQEAQGRHERYF. The DNA for the CDR3 is TGTGCCAGCAGCCAAGAAGCGCAGGGGAGGCACGAGCGGTACTTC.

As concerns this clonotype: In this CDR3 the conserved last residue, phenylalanine or tryptophan, is missing, so a read error is likely. The limits of the CDR3 on the DNA are not certain, so only TCRdb's listed CDR3 is given. This chain links TRBV11-2 with TRBJ1-4. The CDR3 region is 15 residues in length, termini included. From germline, CDR1 is SGHAT and CDR2 FQNNGV. CDR3 in amino acids: CASSFDRASPMGLLL.

There are a few counts of this clonotype. The junction and the germline gene differ at one end; a read error may be behind it. This chain joins TRBV30 and TRBJ2-7, with D possibly being TRBD1 (5 bases). The CDR3 is 13 residues long. Germline V gene sequence: CDR1 GTSNPN, CDR2 SVGIG (reference sequence). The CDR3 protein is CARSGPGHYEQYF. The CDR3 DNA reads TGTGCCCGGAGTGGCCCAGGGCACTACGAGCAGTACTTC.

In its sample, this clonotype was seen many times. The genes are TRBV20-1 and TRBJ2-7; unclear D gene. The germline V gene has CDR1 DFQATT and CDR2 SNEGSKA (reference sequence). Deletions cut 4 bases from V and 0 bases from J, with 10 bases between. This CDR3 is 13 amino acids long. CDR3 nucleotides: TGCAGTGCTACCGACGGTCGCTCCTACGAGCAGTACTTC. Its translation is CSATDGRSYEQYF.

This chain connects TRBV6-4 to TRBJ2-1; 11 nucleotides agree with TRBD2. The CDR3 contains 15 residues. J gave up 4 bases and V 5 bases, and 4 bases lay outside the gene matches. Germline V CDR1 and CDR2: MRHNA, SNTAGT. CDR3 amino acids: CASSSTSGGYNEQFF. Written as DNA, the CDR3 is TGTGCCAGCAGTTCCACTAGCGGGGGTTACAATGAGCAGTTCTTC.

To note about this clonotype: An end of the junction does not agree with germline; a read error may underlie this. This chain joins TRBV11-2 and TRBJ2-1; 7 positions agree with TRBD2. The CDR3 contains 14 residues. CDR1 and CDR2 from the germline V gene are SGHAT and FQNNGV. The CDR3 region is CASSLGRGRNGQFF. Here the CDR3 DNA reads TGTGCCAGCAGCCTAGGGAGGGGAAGGAATGGGCAGTTCTTC.